What follows are 13 T cell receptor beta chains derived from one specimen sequenced in a study of early T cells in non-severe SARS-CoV-2 infection. TCRdb used MiXCR to reprocess the 5' RACE reads, holding one entry per CDR3 protein. This sample carries about 30,000 distinct CDR3 sequences, around 6% of them seen once, and the ten largest clones take 5.8%. The sequenced sample consisted of whole blood. Source of these receptors: an adult who was a healthcare worker with PCR-confirmed SARS-CoV-2 infection or an uninfected control (not recorded which).

This clonotype was detected ten times or more. The gene calls are TRBV20-1 and TRBJ2-2; the D gene is possibly TRBD2 (6 bases). V was clipped by 2 bases and J by 2 bases, with 18 bases between them. The CDR3 has 17 amino acids. The germline CDR1 and CDR2 sequences are DFQATT and SNEGSKA (reference sequence). This CDR3 reads CSARPTPASVNTGELFF. CDR3 sequence (DNA): TGCAGTGCTAGACCTACTCCGGCTAGCGTAAACACCGGGGAGCTGTTTTTT.

This clonotype showed up many times. This rearrangement joins TRBV20-1 to TRBJ1-1; D uncertain. This CDR3 has 11 residues. Germline CDR1 reads DFQATT; CDR2 reads SNEGSKA (reference sequence). V was clipped by 5 bases and J by 8 bases, with 12 bases between them. This CDR3 reads CSAAYSTEAFF. CDR3 nucleotide sequence: TGCAGTGCTGCGTATAGTACAGAAGCTTTCTTT.

The sample holds a few counts of this clonotype. V is TRBV24-1 and J is TRBJ2-2; D ambiguous. The CDR3 runs to 13 residues. V was shortened by 9 bases and J by 2 bases, with 9 bases between the two germline ends. Germline loops: CDR1 KGHDR, CDR2 SFDVKD. The CDR3 here is CATGQENTGELFF. CDR3 bases: TGTGCCACCGGGCAGGAAAACACCGGGGAGCTGTTTTTT.

The chain couples TRBV5-1 to TRBJ2-2; the match to TRBD1 covers 8 bases. Germline values: CDR1 SGHRS, CDR2 YFSETQ. CDR3 size: 16 residues. The junction had 6 bases not matched to a gene; V was cut back by 3 bases and J by 2 bases. The CDR3 loop reads CASSSTGTGNTGELFF. The DNA for the CDR3 is TGCGCCAGCAGCTCAACCGGGACAGGTAACACCGGGGAGCTGTTTTTT.

This clonotype was counted ten times or more. The chain employs TRBV10-3 and TRBJ1-2; D is possibly TRBD1 (6 bases). The germline V and J ends were trimmed by 6 bases and 7 bases, with 15 bases remaining between them. This CDR3 spans 13 amino acids. Germline values: CDR1 ENHRY, CDR2 SYGVKD. CDR3 coding DNA: TGTGCCATCAGGTGGGGGCTACTCGGTGGCTACACCTTC. Protein sequence: CAIRWGLLGGYTF.

The chain is built from TRBV14 and TRBJ1-2; D is undetermined. The length of the CDR3 is 16 residues. Germline loops: CDR1 SGHDN, CDR2 FVKESK. V lost 1 base and J 4 bases, leaving 16 bases between the germline ends. CDR3 residues: CASSQGLGARTYGYTF. The CDR3 bases are TGTGCCAGCAGCCAAGGGCTGGGCGCGAGGACCTATGGCTACACCTTC.

Relative to its sample, this clonotype is medium-sized (0.01 to 0.1%). The V call is TRBV7-6, the J call TRBJ1-2; D ambiguous. CDR1 and CDR2 from the germline V gene are SGHVS and FNYEAQ. Trimming removed 5 bases at V and 7 bases at J, with 14 bases between. The CDR3 extends over 13 amino acids. CDR3 in DNA: TGTGCCAGCAGCCCCGGAGGAGGAAGTGGCTACACCTTC. Protein product: CASSPGGGSGYTF.

This clonotype was found a few times. The chain couples TRBV4-2 to TRBJ2-7, with 7 nucleotides matching TRBD2. Looked up from germline, CDR1 is LGHNA and CDR2 is YNFKEQ. CDR3 length equals 14 residues. The V gene end was trimmed by 4 bases and the J gene end by 3 bases; junction bases not matched to a gene: 6. CDR3 coding DNA: TGTGCCAGCAGCCCCAGCGGGGAAGACTACGAGCAGTACTTC. Its protein is CASSPSGEDYEQYF.

The J gene is TRBJ1-4, the V gene TRBV5-5, with D unresolved. Deletions cut 1 base from V and 6 bases from J, with 7 bases between. Germline loops: CDR1 SGHKS, CDR2 YYEKEE (reference sequence). The CDR3 runs 13 residues. The CDR3 DNA is TGTGCCAGCAGCTTGTCGGAATATGAAAAACTGTTTTTT. Translated, it gives CASSLSEYEKLFF.

This clonotype was found many times. The J gene is TRBJ2-5, the V gene TRBV12-3 or TRBV12-4, with D perhaps being TRBD1 or TRBD2 (5 bases each). With 6 bases removed from V and 0 bases from J, the gap between germline ends came to 14 bases. This CDR3 region has 15 residues. The CDR3 nucleotides read TGTGCCAGCAGGGGGGACGAAAGTTACCAAGAGACCCAGTACTTC. This sequence encodes CASRGDESYQETQYF.

This clonotype turned up a few times. The chain carries TRBV6-5 and TRBJ1-2, with 7 bases aligning to TRBD1. The germline V gene encodes CDR1 MNHEY and CDR2 SVGAGI. The CDR3 contains 12 residues. The V gene end was trimmed by 2 bases and the J gene end by 8 bases; junction bases not matched to a gene: 2. CDR3 DNA: TGTGCCAGCAGTTACAAAGGGGGCGGCTACACCTTC. Protein product: CASSYKGGGYTF.

The sample holds a few counts of this clonotype. The chain recombines TRBV11-1 with TRBJ2-6, with no clear D. The CDR3 totals 14 residues. Germline assignment: CDR1 SGHAT and CDR2 FQDESV (reference sequence). The germline V and J ends were trimmed by 3 bases and 0 bases, with 3 bases remaining between them. The CDR3 region is CASSFGSGANVLTF. For the CDR3, the DNA is TGTGCCAGCAGCTTCGGCTCTGGGGCCAACGTCCTGACTTTC.

At least ten counts were recorded for this clonotype. This chain connects TRBV5-1 to TRBJ2-3; tentatively, D is TRBD1 (6 bases). V dropped 4 bases and J dropped 0 bases, with 9 bases sitting between them. Germline V gene data show CDR1 as SGHRS and CDR2 as YFSETQ. The CDR3 extends over 14 amino acids. CDR3 in DNA: TGCGCCAGCAGCCCGACAGGTAGCACAGATACGCAGTATTTT. Its translation: CASSPTGSTDTQYF.